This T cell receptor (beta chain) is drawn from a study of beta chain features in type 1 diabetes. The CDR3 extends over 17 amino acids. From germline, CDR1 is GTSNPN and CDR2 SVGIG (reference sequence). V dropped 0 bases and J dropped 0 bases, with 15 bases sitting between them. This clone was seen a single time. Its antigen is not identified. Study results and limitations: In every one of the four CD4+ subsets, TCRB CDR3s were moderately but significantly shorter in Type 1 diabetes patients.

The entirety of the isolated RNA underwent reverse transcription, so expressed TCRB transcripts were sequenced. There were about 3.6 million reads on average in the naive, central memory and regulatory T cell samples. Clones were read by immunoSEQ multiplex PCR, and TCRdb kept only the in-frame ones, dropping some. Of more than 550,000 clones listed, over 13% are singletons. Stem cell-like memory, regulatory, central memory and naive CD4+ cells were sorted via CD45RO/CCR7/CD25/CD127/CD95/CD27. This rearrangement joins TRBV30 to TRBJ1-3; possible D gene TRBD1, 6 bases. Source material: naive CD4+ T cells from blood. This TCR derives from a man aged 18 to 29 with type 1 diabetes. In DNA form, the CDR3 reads TGTGCCTGGAGTGTACTTTCCGGACAGATCTCTGGAAACACCATATATTTT. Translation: CAWSVLSGQISGNTIYF.